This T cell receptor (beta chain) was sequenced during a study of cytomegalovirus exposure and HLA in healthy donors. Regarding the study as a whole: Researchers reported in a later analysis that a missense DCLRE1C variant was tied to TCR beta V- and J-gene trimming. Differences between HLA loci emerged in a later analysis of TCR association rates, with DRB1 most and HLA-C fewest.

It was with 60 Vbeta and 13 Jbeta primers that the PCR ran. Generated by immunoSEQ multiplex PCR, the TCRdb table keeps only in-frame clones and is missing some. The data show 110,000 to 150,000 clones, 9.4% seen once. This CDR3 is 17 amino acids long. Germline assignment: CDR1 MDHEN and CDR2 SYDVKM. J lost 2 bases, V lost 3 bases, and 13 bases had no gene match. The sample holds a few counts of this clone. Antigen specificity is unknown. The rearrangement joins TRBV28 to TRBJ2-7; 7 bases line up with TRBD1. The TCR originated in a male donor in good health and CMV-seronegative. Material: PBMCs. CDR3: CASSLTFGQVFTYEQYF. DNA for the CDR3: TGTGCCAGCAGTTTGACCTTCGGACAGGTTTTCACCTACGAGCAGTACTTC.